This T cell receptor beta chain was obtained from a study of cytomegalovirus exposure and HLA in healthy donors. Findings of the study overall: Despite most TCR sequences being rare, some public TCRs occurred in many donors. The classifier was said to identify cytomegalovirus status with high specificity and sensitivity.

V was trimmed by 4 bases and J by 4 bases, leaving 11 bases between them. This CDR3 contains 12 residues. Per the germline V gene, CDR1 is GTSNPN and CDR2 is SVGIG (reference sequence). Donors showed nominal health when sampled, although they likely had unrecorded immune exposures. Primers: 60 Vbeta forward and 13 Jbeta reverse. Produced via immunoSEQ multiplex PCR; TCRdb's table is partial and in-frame only. The table shows some 180,000 clones, with 73% occurring only once. With regard to this clone: What it binds is not known.

Source material: PBMCs. This TCR derives from a woman in her late teens or twenties in good health and CMV-seropositive. The chain uses TRBV30 and TRBJ2-7; a possible D gene is TRBD1 (5 bases). The CDR3 sequence: CAWKLRAYEQYF. For the CDR3, the DNA is TGTGCCTGGAAGCTCAGGGCATACGAGCAGTACTTC. The full variable domain, its missing parts supplied by reference TRBV30 and TRBJ2-7, is SQTIHQWPATLVQPVGSPLSLECTVEGTSNPNLYWYRQAAGRGLQLLFYSVGIGQISSEVPQNLSASRPQDRQFILSSKKLLLSDSGFYLCAWKLRAYEQYFGPGTRLTVT.